This T cell receptor beta chain was sequenced for a study of blood T cell repertoires in COVID-19. Background on the study: Sites in the United States, Italy and Spain provided acute and convalescent COVID-19 samples. The cDNA or gDNA used as material had been derived from T cells, B-cell-depleted T cells, or PBMCs.

The CDR3 length is 16 residues. Looked up from germline, CDR1 is LGHNA and CDR2 is YSLEER. V lost 1 base and J lost 4; bases outside the gene matches: 5. Authors' analysis steps: Counts of nucleated cells, estimated from reference gene primer amplification, were obtained. TCRdb's table, derived via immunoSEQ multiplex PCR, lists solely in-frame clones and lacks some. V and J calls plus clone size are reproduced from that table; the DNA served to infer D and trimming. The sample holds under 45,000 clones, about 82% seen once. This clonotype was obtained from a human donor in a cohort sampled during active COVID-19. The chain joins TRBV4-3 to TRBJ2-1; 9 bases are a match to TRBD2. Sample: peripheral blood. CDR3 DNA: TGCGCCAGCAGCCAAGGCCTAGCGGGGAGATACAATGAGCAGTTCTTC. This encodes CASSQGLAGRYNEQFF.